A selection of T cell receptor beta chains follows, all from one sample in a study of T-cell reconstitution after alpha-beta-depleted transplantation in children. Via MiXCR, TCRdb re-called the PCR reads, giving one row per CDR3 protein. The profile shows 190,000 or so distinct CDR3 sequences, around 6.8% of them singletons. The sequencing used PBMCs from the stem cell graft donor, collected from the stem cell graft. These receptors all stem from a human donor who donated a stem cell graft to a child with Wiskott-Aldrich syndrome. Both conserved end residues are part of each CDR3. Only some rows state a clone size, as once, few, many or a class for expanded clones.

size	V	J	CDR3
many	TRBV10-1	TRBJ1-1	CASSVGQMNTEAFF
many	TRBV6-2/TRBV6-3	TRBJ2-1	CASSQAPKGYNEQFF
many	TRBV27	TRBJ2-6	CASSTLSGANVLTF
many	TRBV7-2	TRBJ2-7	CASTQEGGAREQYF
many	TRBV18	TRBJ2-3	CASSPDSRTDTQYF
many	TRBV20-1	TRBJ2-3	CSAILGAVDTQYF
many	TRBV12-3/TRBV12-4	TRBJ1-1	CASSLKQGVTEAFF
many	TRBV5-1	TRBJ2-3	CASSPQTIRGNTQYF
few	TRBV6-2/TRBV6-3	TRBJ1-1	CASRLTGMNTEAFF
many	TRBV12-3/TRBV12-4	TRBJ1-2	CASSSLRGYGYTF
many	TRBV29-1	TRBJ2-1	CSFPSLAGGPEQFF
few	TRBV5-4	TRBJ2-3	CASSLSRSDTQYF
many	TRBV7-6	TRBJ1-6	CASSLTGKSPLHF
many	TRBV5-1	TRBJ1-1	CASSLDGGSNTEAFF
NA	TRBV19	TRBJ1-5	CASSIHGRDSNQPQHF
many	TRBV29-1	TRBJ2-1	CSVERDTNEQFF
many	TRBV5-1	TRBJ2-7	CASSLNPTKAYEQYF
many	TRBV5-1	TRBJ2-7	CASSRLAGASQTSYEQYF
many	TRBV4-2	TRBJ2-1	CASSQVLGLAGGPDVFF
NA	TRBV5-1	TRBJ1-2	CASSLEAGSNYGYTF
many	TRBV29-1	TRBJ2-5	CSGTGTSGQETQYF
many	TRBV28	TRBJ1-1	CASNSRTQGNTEAFF
few	TRBV16	TRBJ1-2	CASSQSGAFYYGYTF
many	TRBV27	TRBJ2-4	CASSLSPGGANIQYF
many	TRBV4-2	TRBJ1-1	CASSQDNLITEAFF
many	TRBV6-2/TRBV6-3	TRBJ1-6	CASSFRTGTTNNSPLHF
many	TRBV6-2/TRBV6-3	TRBJ1-5	CASSLSGQPSNF
few	TRBV5-1	TRBJ2-1	CASSSNRPPDEQFF
few	TRBV27	TRBJ2-3	CASSSGLAGIADTQYF
many	TRBV12-3/TRBV12-4	TRBJ2-3	CASTWGSTDTQYF
NA	TRBV5-1	TRBJ1-3	CASSGGSGNTIYF
NA	TRBV3-1	TRBJ1-4	CASSQGLREKLFF
many	TRBV27	TRBJ2-1	CASSLWSGASNEQFF
many	TRBV5-1	TRBJ2-5	CASSLVGGPGETQYF
many	TRBV20-1	TRBJ2-7	CSARDPRVNPYEQYF
few	TRBV5-1	TRBJ2-7	CASSLEGATEQYF
many	TRBV12-5	TRBJ1-3	CASGLGSSGNTIYF
many	TRBV5-4	TRBJ2-7	CASSLAGTDSYEQYF
many	TRBV27	TRBJ2-7	CASGRGIEYEQYF
few	TRBV7-2	TRBJ2-7	CASSPPGPSLREQYF
many	TRBV29-1	TRBJ1-4	CSVIRGGSEKLFF
many	TRBV5-1	TRBJ2-7	CASSSGTGGDEQYF